The source of this TCR beta chain is a study of shared clonotypes between healthy human individuals. Study outcomes and limitations: The study found roughly 5.3% of naive CD4 clonotypes shared across four donors.

The V end was cut by 3 bases, the J end by 0 bases, with 3 bases between. The germline V gene encodes CDR1 MNHEY and CDR2 SVGAGI. CDR3 length: 14 amino acids. On this clone: Its antigen is undetermined.

CD45RO-negative CD8 cells positively selected for CCR7 made up the naive population, which excluded terminally differentiated effector memory CD45RA+ cells. The donors, healthy adults who were HIV-negative, had experienced no recent acute infections or vaccinations. The study drew all its donors from Caucasian adults living in Nashville, Tennessee. The assay was immunoSEQ multiplex PCR, and TCRdb's table has in-frame clones only and misses some. The table records about 2 million clones, about 95% of them present only once. The sequencing sample was made of naive CD8+ T cells sorted from blood. This receptor was obtained from a man younger than 35 in good health. The chain couples TRBV6-5 to TRBJ1-6; no definite D call. CDR3 coding DNA: TGTGCCAGCAGTTATTTCTCCTATAATTCACCCCTCCACTTT. Its protein product is CASSYFSYNSPLHF.